These T cell receptor beta chains were read from a single sample in a study of blood T cell repertoires in COVID-19. Profiling relied on immunoSEQ multiplex PCR, and the TCRdb table lists in-frame clones only, not all of them. This table has 65,000 to 90,000 clones, around 84% appearing once. Sequencing input: peripheral blood. These receptors all come from a woman older than 75 in a cohort sampled during active or convalescent COVID-19. Both conserved end residues are part of each CDR3. The order of the fields is CDR3 DNA, CDR3 protein, J gene, V gene, clone size, D gene. The D gene is left open where the match is weak. Only part of the rows carry a size: once, few, many, or a class if the clone is expanded.

DNA: TGTGCCAGCAGTGAAGGACAAGGTGACGCACCCCTCCACTTT
CDR3: CASSEGQGDAPLHF
J: TRBJ1-6
V: TRBV2
size: .
D: .

DNA: TGTGCCAGCAGCTTAGACACGGGATTGACAGATACGCAGTATTTT
CDR3: CASSLDTGLTDTQYF
J: TRBJ2-3
V: TRBV7-9
size: .
D: .

DNA: TGTGCCTGCGGACAGGGTAAGACTGAAGCTTTCTTT
CDR3: CACGQGKTEAFF
J: TRBJ1-1
V: TRBV30
size: .
D: TRBD1

DNA: TGTGCCAGCTCACCATCAGGACAGGCTAACTATGGCTACACCTTC
CDR3: CASSPSGQANYGYTF
J: TRBJ1-2
V: TRBV18
size: .
D: TRBD1

DNA: TGTGCCACCCAGCGGTTAGCCAACGTCCTGACTTTC
CDR3: CATQRLANVLTF
J: TRBJ2-6
V: TRBV12-3/TRBV12-4
size: .
D: .

DNA: TGTGCCAGCAGTTCCCGGGGGGACAATGAGCAGTTCTTC
CDR3: CASSSRGDNEQFF
J: TRBJ2-1
V: TRBV12-3/TRBV12-4
size: once
D: TRBD2

DNA: TGCGCCAGCGGGACACTAAACACCGGGGAGCTGTTTTTT
CDR3: CASGTLNTGELFF
J: TRBJ2-2
V: TRBV5-1
size: .
D: .

DNA: TGTGCCAGCAGGGCGGTTAGCAATCAGCCCCAGCATTTT
CDR3: CASRAVSNQPQHF
J: TRBJ1-5
V: TRBV6-5
size: .
D: .

DNA: TGCGCCAGCAGCCAAGATCGCGGCGTGAACACTGAAGCTTTCTTT
CDR3: CASSQDRGVNTEAFF
J: TRBJ1-1
V: TRBV4-1
size: .
D: .

DNA: TGTGCCAGCAGCTTAGGAACAGGGATGAACACTGAAGCTTTCTTT
CDR3: CASSLGTGMNTEAFF
J: TRBJ1-1
V: TRBV7-6
size: .
D: .

DNA: TGTGCCGGGCACAGGGAACAGCCCCAGCATTTT
CDR3: CAGHREQPQHF
J: TRBJ1-5
V: TRBV9
size: .
D: .

DNA: TGTGCCTGGAGGACTAGCGGGAAGATGTATGAGCAGTTCTTC
CDR3: CAWRTSGKMYEQFF
J: TRBJ2-1
V: TRBV30
size: .
D: TRBD2

DNA: TGTGCCACCAGTGATTTGGTAGGGGGCGAGCAGTACTTC
CDR3: CATSDLVGGEQYF
J: TRBJ2-7
V: TRBV24-1
size: .
D: .

DNA: TGTGCCAGCAGCCAAGATAGCAGGGGTGTCAGTGGCTACACCTTC
CDR3: CASSQDSRGVSGYTF
J: TRBJ1-2
V: TRBV3-1/TRBV3-2
size: .
D: .

DNA: TGTGCCAGCTCACTTGCACAGGGCTACGAGACCCAGTACTTC
CDR3: CASSLAQGYETQYF
J: TRBJ2-5
V: TRBV18
size: .
D: .

DNA: TGTGCCAGCAGCCCGGCAGGGGGCACCGGGGAGCTGTTTTTT
CDR3: CASSPAGGTGELFF
J: TRBJ2-2
V: TRBV7-9
size: .
D: TRBD1

DNA: TGTGCCAGCAGCCCCCGGGTAGGGGGCTCCGAGCAGTACTTC
CDR3: CASSPRVGGSEQYF
J: TRBJ2-7
V: TRBV7-9
size: .
D: TRBD1

DNA: TGCGCCAGCAGCTGGGGACAGGCCCATTTGGGTGAAAAACTGTTTTTT
CDR3: CASSWGQAHLGEKLFF
J: TRBJ1-4
V: TRBV5-1
size: once
D: TRBD1

DNA: TGTGCCAGCAGATCTCTTAACAGGGACGTACAGCATTTT
CDR3: CASRSLNRDVQHF
J: TRBJ1-5
V: TRBV6-5
size: .
D: .

DNA: TGCGCCAGCAGTGGACAGGTTAATAACTATGGCTACACCTTC
CDR3: CASSGQVNNYGYTF
J: TRBJ1-2
V: TRBV10-2
size: .
D: .

DNA: TGCGCCAGCAGTGGCGGGACTAGCGGAGTGTTCGCGAACACCGGGGAGCTGTTTTTT
CDR3: CASSGGTSGVFANTGELFF
J: TRBJ2-2
V: TRBV10-1
size: .
D: TRBD2

DNA: TGTGCCAGCAGTTACAGATTGGACAGGGAGGCCTATGGCTACACCTTC
CDR3: CASSYRLDREAYGYTF
J: TRBJ1-2
V: TRBV6-5
size: .
D: TRBD1

DNA: TGCGCCAGCAGTCCTGCCGGGACTAGCGGGAGGGTGTCCGGGACTGGGGCCAACGTCCTGACTTTC
CDR3: CASSPAGTSGRVSGTGANVLTF
J: TRBJ2-6
V: TRBV5-1
size: .
D: TRBD2

DNA: TGTGCCAGCAGCCAGACCCTCACTAGCGGGAGGAAATTAAATGAGCAGTTCTTC
CDR3: CASSQTLTSGRKLNEQFF
J: TRBJ2-1
V: TRBV7-9
size: .
D: TRBD2

DNA: TGTGCCAGCAGTCAACGCACAACCGGGAAAAACACTGAAGCTTTCTTT
CDR3: CASSQRTTGKNTEAFF
J: TRBJ1-1
V: TRBV6-2/TRBV6-3
size: .
D: .

DNA: TGCGCCAGCAGCGGAAGGGACAGGGGTTTACCCGGGGAGCTGTTTTTT
CDR3: CASSGRDRGLPGELFF
J: TRBJ2-2
V: TRBV5-1
size: .
D: TRBD1

DNA: TGTGCCAGCACCTCAGGGCATGAGCAGTTCTTC
CDR3: CASTSGHEQFF
J: TRBJ2-1
V: TRBV12-3/TRBV12-4
size: once
D: .

DNA: TGTGCCAGCACCTCCGGGGGGGGGCGGGACTCCTACAATGAGCAGTTCTTC
CDR3: CASTSGGGRDSYNEQFF
J: TRBJ2-1
V: TRBV28
size: .
D: TRBD2

DNA: TGTGCCAGCAGTGCTCAGCGGATTAGCACCGGGGAGCTGTTTTTT
CDR3: CASSAQRISTGELFF
J: TRBJ2-2
V: TRBV28
size: .
D: .

DNA: TGCAGCGTTCGTAGGTTAAGCGGGATCGACAATGAGCAGTTCTTC
CDR3: CSVRRLSGIDNEQFF
J: TRBJ2-1
V: TRBV29-1
size: .
D: TRBD2

DNA: TGTGCCAGCAGCTTAGTGAGGACTAGCGGGCAGCTCTACGAGCAGTACTTC
CDR3: CASSLVRTSGQLYEQYF
J: TRBJ2-7
V: TRBV11-2
size: .
D: TRBD2

DNA: TGTGCCAGCAGCGTGACACGGAACACTGAAGCTTTCTTT
CDR3: CASSVTRNTEAFF
J: TRBJ1-1
V: TRBV9
size: .
D: .

DNA: TGTGCCAGCAGTGCCAACAGCCCCTATGGCTACACCTTC
CDR3: CASSANSPYGYTF
J: TRBJ1-2
V: TRBV28
size: .
D: .

DNA: TGTGCCATCAGCCTCGGGACTTCGGAGATCCAAGATGAAGCTTTCTTT
CDR3: CAISLGTSEIQDEAFF
J: TRBJ1-1
V: TRBV10-3
size: .
D: .

DNA: TGTGCCAGCAGCTTAGGGGCAATGGGCAGCGGGAAACTGTTTTTT
CDR3: CASSLGAMGSGKLFF
J: TRBJ1-4
V: TRBV7-8
size: .
D: .

DNA: TGTGCCAGCAGTCAACAGGTTGGGGAGACCCAGTACTTC
CDR3: CASSQQVGETQYF
J: TRBJ2-5
V: TRBV11-2
size: .
D: .

DNA: TGTGCCACAGGGGAGGGAGGACCAGATACGCAGTATTTT
CDR3: CATGEGGPDTQYF
J: TRBJ2-3
V: TRBV2
size: few
D: .

DNA: TGTGCCAGCAGCTTACTGGGACAAGCCGAAGAGACCCAGTACTTC
CDR3: CASSLLGQAEETQYF
J: TRBJ2-5
V: TRBV11-2
size: once
D: .

DNA: TGTGCCGCCGCGGGGCCCCTCTCCTACGAGCAGTACTTC
CDR3: CAAAGPLSYEQYF
J: TRBJ2-7
V: TRBV6-5
size: .
D: .

DNA: TGTGCCAGCAGCCGGGGTACTGGCACTGAAGCTTTCTTT
CDR3: CASSRGTGTEAFF
J: TRBJ1-1
V: TRBV12-3/TRBV12-4
size: .
D: .